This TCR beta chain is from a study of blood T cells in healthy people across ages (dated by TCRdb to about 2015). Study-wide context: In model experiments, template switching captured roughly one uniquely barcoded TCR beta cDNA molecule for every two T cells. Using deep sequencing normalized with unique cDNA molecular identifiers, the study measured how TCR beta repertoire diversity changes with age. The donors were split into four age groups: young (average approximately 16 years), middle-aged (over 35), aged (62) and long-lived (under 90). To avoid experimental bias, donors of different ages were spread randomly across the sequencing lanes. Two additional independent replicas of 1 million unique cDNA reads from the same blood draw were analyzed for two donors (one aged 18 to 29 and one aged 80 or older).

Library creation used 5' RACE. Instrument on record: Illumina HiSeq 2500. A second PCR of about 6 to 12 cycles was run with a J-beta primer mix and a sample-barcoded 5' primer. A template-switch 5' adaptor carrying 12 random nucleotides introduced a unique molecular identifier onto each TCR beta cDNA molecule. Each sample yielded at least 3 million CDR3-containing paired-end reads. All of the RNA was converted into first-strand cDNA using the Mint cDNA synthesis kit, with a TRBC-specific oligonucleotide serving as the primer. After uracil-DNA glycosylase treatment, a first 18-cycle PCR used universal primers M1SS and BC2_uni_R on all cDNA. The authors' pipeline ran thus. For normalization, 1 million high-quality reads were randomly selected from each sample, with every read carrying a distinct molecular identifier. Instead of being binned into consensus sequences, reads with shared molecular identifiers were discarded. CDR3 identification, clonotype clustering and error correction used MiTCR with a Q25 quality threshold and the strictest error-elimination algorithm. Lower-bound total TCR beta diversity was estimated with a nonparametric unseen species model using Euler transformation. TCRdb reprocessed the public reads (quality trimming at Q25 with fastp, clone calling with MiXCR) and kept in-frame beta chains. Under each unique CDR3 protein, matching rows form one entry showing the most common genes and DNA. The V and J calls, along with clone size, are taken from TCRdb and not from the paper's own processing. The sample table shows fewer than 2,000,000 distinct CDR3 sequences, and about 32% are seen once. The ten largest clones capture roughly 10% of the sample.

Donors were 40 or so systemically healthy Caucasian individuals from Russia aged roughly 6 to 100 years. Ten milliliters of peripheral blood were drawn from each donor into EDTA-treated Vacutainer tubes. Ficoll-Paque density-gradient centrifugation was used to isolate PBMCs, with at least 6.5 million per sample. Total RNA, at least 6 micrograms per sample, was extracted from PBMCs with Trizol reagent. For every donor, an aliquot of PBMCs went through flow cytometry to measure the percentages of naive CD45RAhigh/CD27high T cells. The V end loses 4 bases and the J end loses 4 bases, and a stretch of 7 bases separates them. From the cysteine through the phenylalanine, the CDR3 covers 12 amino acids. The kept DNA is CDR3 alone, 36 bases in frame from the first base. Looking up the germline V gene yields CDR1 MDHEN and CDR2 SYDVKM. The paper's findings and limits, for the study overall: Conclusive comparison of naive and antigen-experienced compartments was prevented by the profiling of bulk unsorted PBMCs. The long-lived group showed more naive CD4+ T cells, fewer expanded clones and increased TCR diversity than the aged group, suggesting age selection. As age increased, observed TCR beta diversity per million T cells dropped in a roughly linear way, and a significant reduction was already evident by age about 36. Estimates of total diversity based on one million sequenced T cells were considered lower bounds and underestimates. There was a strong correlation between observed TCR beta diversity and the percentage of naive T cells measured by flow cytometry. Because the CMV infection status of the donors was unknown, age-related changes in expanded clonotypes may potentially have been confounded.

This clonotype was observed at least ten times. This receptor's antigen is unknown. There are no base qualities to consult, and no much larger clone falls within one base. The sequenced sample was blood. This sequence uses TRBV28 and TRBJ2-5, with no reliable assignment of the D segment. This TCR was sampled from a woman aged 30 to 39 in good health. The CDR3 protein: CASSSPGETQYF. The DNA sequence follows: TGTGCCAGCAGTTCCCCAGGAGAGACCCAGTACTTC. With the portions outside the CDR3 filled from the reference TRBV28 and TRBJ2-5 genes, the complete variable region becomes DVKVTQSSRYLVKRTGEKVFLECVQDMDHENMFWYRQDPGLGLRLIYFSYDVKMKEKGDIPEGYSVSREKKERFSLILESASTNQTSMYLCASSSPGETQYFGPGTRLLVL.